This T cell receptor (beta chain) was sequenced for a study of cytomegalovirus exposure and HLA in healthy donors. The PCR contained 60 Vbeta and 13 Jbeta primers. Generated by immunoSEQ multiplex PCR, the TCRdb table keeps only in-frame clones and is missing some. The sample has about 190,000 clones; 78% are singletons. This CDR3 spans 16 amino acids. This rearrangement joins TRBV21-1 to TRBJ1-2; the D call TRBD1 from the table was never checked on the DNA. TRBV21-1 counts as a pseudogene. The sequencing input was PBMCs. This receptor was identified in a woman in her 30s in good health and CMV-seropositive. Here the CDR3 reads CASSNPGPRGGYGYTF. CDR3 nucleotide sequence: TGTGCCAGCAGCAACCCGGGACCACGAGGGGGCTATGGCTACACCTTC.